This TCR beta chain is from a study of early T cells in non-severe SARS-CoV-2 infection. TCRdb re-analysed the 5' RACE reads in MiXCR, keeping a single row per CDR3 protein. The table shows around 68,000 distinct CDR3 sequences, with over 9.5% occurring only once. V lost 3 bases, J lost 1 base, and 6 bases lay in between. The CDR3 has 13 residues. The J gene is TRBJ1-1, the V gene TRBV12-3 or TRBV12-4; no firm D call. The receptor's source is an adult who was a healthcare worker with PCR-confirmed SARS-CoV-2 infection or an uninfected control (not recorded which). This sample comprised whole blood, obtained at baseline. The CDR3 DNA reads TGTGCCAGCAGTTTTTACACGAACACTGAAGCTTTCTTT. This sequence encodes CASSFYTNTEAFF.